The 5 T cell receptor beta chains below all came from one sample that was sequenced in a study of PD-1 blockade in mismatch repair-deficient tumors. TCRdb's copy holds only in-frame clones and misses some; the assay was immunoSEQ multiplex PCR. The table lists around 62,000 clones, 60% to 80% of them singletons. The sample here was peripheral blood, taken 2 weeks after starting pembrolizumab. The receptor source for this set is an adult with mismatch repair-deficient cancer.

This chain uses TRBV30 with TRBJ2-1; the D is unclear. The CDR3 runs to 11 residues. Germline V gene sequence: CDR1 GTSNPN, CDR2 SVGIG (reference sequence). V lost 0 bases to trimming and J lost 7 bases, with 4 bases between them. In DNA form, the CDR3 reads TGTGCCTGGAGTGTAAGAAATGAGCAGTTCTTC. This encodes CAWSVRNEQFF.

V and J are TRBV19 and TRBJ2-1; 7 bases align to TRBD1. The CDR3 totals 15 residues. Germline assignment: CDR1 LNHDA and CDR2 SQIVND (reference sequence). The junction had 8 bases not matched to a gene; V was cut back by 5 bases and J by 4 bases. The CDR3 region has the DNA TGTGCCAGTAGTCTCCGGGACAGCCTATACAATGAGCAGTTCTTC. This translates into CASSLRDSLYNEQFF.

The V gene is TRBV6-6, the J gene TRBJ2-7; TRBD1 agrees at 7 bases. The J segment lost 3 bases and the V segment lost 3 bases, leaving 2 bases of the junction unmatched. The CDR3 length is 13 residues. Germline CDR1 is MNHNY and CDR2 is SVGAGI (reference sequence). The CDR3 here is CASSYRDSYEQYF. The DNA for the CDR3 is TGTGCCAGCAGTTATCGGGACAGCTACGAGCAGTACTTC.

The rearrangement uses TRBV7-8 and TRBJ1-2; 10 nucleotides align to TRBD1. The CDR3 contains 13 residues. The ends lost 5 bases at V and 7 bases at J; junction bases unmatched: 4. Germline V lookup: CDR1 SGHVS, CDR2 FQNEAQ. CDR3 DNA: TGTGCCAGCAGCCAAGGACAGGGGGTTGGCTACACCTTC. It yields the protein CASSQGQGVGYTF.

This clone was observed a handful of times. CDR3: CATSRGSLQGNYGYTF. For the CDR3, the DNA is TGTGCCACCAGCAGAGGAAGCTTACAGGGGAACTATGGCTACACCTTC. The gene calls are TRBV15 and TRBJ1-2, with TRBD1 matching over 7 bases. The CDR3 loop spans 16 amino acids. The germline V gene encodes CDR1 LNHNV and CDR2 YYDKDF (reference sequence). V lost 1 base and J lost 2; bases outside the gene matches: 7.